This TCR beta chain was identified during a study of Ad26.COV2.S vaccination and SARS-CoV-2 variants. Study results and caveats: Spike-specific TCR breadth was greater after Ad26.COV2.S than placebo.

Assay used: immunoSEQ multiplex PCR; TCRdb lists only in-frame clones, some missing. The top ten clones hold 1.5% of a sample with about 680,000 clones, about 90% of them seen once. Treatment: roughly 20 received Ad26.COV2.S at low or high dose, single or two shots; about 5 received placebo; per-sample allocation not given. At day 63 after the first vaccine or placebo injection, samples were drawn. Vaccination used an Ad26 vector expressing Wuhan-strain SARS-CoV-2 spike. From germline, CDR1 is SGHVS and CDR2 FQNEAQ. This CDR3 contains 14 residues. V was shortened by 7 bases and J by 2 bases, with 15 bases between the two germline ends. Of note for this clone: Its cognate antigen is unknown.

The receptor's source is a person between 18 and 59 years old who received the Ad26.COV2.S COVID-19 vaccine or a placebo. The rearrangement links TRBV7-8 to TRBJ2-7; perhaps TRBD1 as D (6 bases). The source material was peripheral blood, sampled in a trial of Ad26.COV2.S vaccine versus placebo. This chain's CDR3 is CASTSRDTTYEQYF. The CDR3 nucleotides are TGTGCCAGCACCTCCCGGGACACCACCTACGAGCAGTACTTC.